The clone carrying this T cell receptor (beta chain) appeared once. In the original workflow: Quantification of nucleated cells was approximated via reference gene primer amplification. The protocol was immunoSEQ multiplex PCR, while the TCRdb copy is restricted to in-frame clones and leaves out a portion. That table gives V, J and clone size, and the DNA gave D and trimming. Among around 260,000 clones listed, around nine tenths were seen once. This sample was included in a study of blood T cell repertoires in COVID-19. As for the study in general: From T cells, B-cell-depleted T cells, or PBMCs came the material, which was cDNA or gDNA.

Germline lookup yields CDR1 SGDLS and CDR2 YYNGEE. V lost 4 bases and J lost 7, with 14 bases in between. The CDR3 sequence is 13 residues long. This clonotype originated in a middle-aged man who had recovered from COVID-19. The J gene is TRBJ1-1, the V gene TRBV9; tentatively, D is TRBD1 (6 bases). Sequencing was carried out using peripheral blood. CDR3 residues: CASSRQEWNEAFF. CDR3 sequence (DNA): TGTGCCAGCAGCCGACAGGAATGGAATGAAGCTTTCTTT.